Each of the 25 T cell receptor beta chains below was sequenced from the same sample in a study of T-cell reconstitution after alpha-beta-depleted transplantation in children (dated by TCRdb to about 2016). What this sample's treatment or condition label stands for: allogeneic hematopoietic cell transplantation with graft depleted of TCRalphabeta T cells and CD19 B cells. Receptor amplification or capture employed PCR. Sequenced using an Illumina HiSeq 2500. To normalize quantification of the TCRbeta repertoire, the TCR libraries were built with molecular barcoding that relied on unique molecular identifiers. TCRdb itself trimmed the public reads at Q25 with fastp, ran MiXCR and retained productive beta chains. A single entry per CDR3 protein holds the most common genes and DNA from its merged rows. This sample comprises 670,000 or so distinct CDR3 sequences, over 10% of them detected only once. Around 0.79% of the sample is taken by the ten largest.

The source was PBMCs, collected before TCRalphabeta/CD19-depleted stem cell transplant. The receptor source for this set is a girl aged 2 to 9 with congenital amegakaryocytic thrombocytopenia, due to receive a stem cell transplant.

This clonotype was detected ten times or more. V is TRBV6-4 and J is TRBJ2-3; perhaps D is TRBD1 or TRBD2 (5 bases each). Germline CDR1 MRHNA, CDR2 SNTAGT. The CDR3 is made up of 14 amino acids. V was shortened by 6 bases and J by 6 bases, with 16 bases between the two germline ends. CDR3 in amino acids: CASSGTYSSDTQYF. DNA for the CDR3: TGTGCCAGCAGCGGGACCTACTCGTCGGATACGCAGTATTTT.

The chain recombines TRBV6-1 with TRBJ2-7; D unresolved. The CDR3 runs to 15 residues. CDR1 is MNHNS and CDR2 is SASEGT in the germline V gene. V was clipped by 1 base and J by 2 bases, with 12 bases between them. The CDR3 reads CASSEVGRTAYEQYF. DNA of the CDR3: TGTGCCAGCAGTGAAGTCGGCAGGACCGCCTACGAGCAGTACTTC.

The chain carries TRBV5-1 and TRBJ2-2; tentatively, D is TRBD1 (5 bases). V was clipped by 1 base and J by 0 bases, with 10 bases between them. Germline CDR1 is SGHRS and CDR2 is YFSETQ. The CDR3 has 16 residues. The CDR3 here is CASSLLGRPNTGELFF. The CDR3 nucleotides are TGCGCCAGCAGCTTGTTGGGGCGCCCGAACACCGGGGAGCTGTTTTTT. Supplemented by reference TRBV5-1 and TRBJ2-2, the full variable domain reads KAGVTQTPRYLIKTRGQQVTLSCSPISGHRSVSWYQQTPGQGLQFLFEYFSETQRNKGNFPGRFSGRQFSNSRSEMNVSTLELGDSALYLCASSLLGRPNTGELFFGEGSRLTVL.

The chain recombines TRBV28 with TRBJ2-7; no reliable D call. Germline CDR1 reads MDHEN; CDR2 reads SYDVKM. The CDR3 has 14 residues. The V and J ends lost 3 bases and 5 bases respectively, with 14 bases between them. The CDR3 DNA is TGTGCCAGCAGTTTGTTGGGAAGGAATCACGAGCAGTACTTC. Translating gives CASSLLGRNHEQYF.

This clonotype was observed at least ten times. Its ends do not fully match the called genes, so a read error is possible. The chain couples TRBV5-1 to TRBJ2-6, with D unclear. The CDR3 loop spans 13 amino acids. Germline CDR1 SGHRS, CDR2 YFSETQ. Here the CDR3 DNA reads TGTGCCAGCAGCTTACCTGGGGCCAACGTCCTGACTTTC. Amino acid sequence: CASSLPGANVLTF. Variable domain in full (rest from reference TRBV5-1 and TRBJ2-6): KAGVTQTPRYLIKTRGQQVTLSCSPISGHRSVSWYQQTPGQGLQFLFEYFSETQRNKGNFPGRFSGRQFSNSRSEMNVSTLELGDSALYLCASSLPGANVLTFGAGSRLTVL.

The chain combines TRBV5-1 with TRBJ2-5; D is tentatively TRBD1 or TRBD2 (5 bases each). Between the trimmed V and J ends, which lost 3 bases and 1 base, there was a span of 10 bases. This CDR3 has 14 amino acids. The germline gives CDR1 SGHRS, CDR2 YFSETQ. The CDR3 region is CASSWGPRQETQYF. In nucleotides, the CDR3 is TGCGCCAGCAGCTGGGGACCCCGCCAAGAGACCCAGTACTTC.

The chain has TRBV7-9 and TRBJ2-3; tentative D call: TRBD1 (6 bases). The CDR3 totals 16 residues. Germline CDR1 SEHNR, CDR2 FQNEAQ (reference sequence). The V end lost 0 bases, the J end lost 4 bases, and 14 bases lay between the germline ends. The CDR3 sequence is CASSLAGENRADTQYF. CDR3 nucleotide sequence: TGTGCCAGCAGCTTAGCTGGCGAGAACAGGGCAGATACGCAGTATTTT.

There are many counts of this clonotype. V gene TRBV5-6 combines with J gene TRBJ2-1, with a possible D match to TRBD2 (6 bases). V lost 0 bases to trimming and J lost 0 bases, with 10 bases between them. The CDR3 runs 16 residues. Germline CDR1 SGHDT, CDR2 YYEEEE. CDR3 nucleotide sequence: TGTGCCAGCAGCTTGGGTGCGGGGAGCTCCTACAATGAGCAGTTCTTC. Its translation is CASSLGAGSSYNEQFF. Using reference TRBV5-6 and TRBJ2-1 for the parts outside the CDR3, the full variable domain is DAGVTQSPTHLIKTRGQQVTLRCSPKSGHDTVSWYQQALGQGPQFIFQYYEEEERQRGNFPDRFSGHQFPNYSSELNVNALLLGDSALYLCASSLGAGSSYNEQFFGPGTRLTVL.

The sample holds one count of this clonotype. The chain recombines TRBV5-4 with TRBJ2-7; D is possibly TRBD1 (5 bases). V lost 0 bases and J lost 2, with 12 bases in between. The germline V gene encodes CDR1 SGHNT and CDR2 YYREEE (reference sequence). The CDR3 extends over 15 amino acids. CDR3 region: CASSLDRKTPYEQYF. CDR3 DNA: TGTGCCAGCAGCTTGGACAGGAAGACTCCCTACGAGCAGTACTTC.

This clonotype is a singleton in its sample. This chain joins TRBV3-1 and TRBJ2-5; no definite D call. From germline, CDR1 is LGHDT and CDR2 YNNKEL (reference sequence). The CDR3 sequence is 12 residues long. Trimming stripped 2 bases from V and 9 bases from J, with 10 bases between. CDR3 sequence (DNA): TGTGCCAGCAGCCAATCCTTTCAGCCCCAGTACTTC. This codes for CASSQSFQPQYF.

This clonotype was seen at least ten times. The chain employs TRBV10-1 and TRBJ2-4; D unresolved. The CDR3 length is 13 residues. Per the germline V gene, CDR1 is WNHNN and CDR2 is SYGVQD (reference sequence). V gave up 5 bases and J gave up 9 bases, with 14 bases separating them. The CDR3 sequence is CASSSSGSAIQYF. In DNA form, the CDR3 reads TGCGCCAGCAGTTCCTCGGGTTCAGCCATTCAGTACTTC.

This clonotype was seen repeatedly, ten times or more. The CDR3 region has the DNA TGCGCCAGCAGCTTGGCTTCCGGGACAGGACAAGAGACCCAGTACTTC. Residues: CASSLASGTGQETQYF. V and J are TRBV5-1 and TRBJ2-5, with 8 nucleotides matching TRBD1. Germline V gene data show CDR1 as SGHRS and CDR2 as YFSETQ. The CDR3 spans 16 residues. Trimming at V came to 0 bases and at J to 2 bases, leaving 6 bases not matched to a gene.

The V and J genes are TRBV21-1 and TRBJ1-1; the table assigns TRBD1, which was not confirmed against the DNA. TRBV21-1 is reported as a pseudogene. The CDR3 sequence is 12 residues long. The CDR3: CTPTELNTEAFF. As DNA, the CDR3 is TGTACCCCGACAGAACTGAACACTGAAGCTTTCTTT.

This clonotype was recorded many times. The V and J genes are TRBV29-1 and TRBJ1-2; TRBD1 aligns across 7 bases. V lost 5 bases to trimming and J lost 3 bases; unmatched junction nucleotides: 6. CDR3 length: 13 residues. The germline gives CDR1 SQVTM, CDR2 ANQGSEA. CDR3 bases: TGCAGCGTTCAAGCGGGACAGCACTATGGCTACACCTTC. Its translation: CSVQAGQHYGYTF.

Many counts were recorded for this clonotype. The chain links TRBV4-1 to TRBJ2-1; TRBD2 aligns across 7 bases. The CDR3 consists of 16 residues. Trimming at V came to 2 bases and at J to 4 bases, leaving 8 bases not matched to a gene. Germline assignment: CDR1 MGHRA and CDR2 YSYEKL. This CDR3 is CASSQLIAGLYNEQFF. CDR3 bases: TGCGCCAGCAGCCAACTGATAGCGGGCTTGTACAATGAGCAGTTCTTC.

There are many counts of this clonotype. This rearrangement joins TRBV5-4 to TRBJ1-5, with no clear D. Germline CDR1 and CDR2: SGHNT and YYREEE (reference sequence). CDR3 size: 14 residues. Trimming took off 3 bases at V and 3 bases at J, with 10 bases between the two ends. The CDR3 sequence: CASSSDRANQPQHF. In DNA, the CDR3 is TGTGCCAGCAGCTCTGACCGTGCCAATCAGCCCCAGCATTTT.

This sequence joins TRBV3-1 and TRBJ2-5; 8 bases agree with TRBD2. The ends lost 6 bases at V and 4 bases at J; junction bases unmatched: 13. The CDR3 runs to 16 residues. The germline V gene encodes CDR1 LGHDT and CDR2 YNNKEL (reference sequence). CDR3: CASSQTSGSHPETQYF. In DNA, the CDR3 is TGTGCCAGCAGTCAAACCAGCGGGAGTCATCCAGAGACCCAGTACTTC.

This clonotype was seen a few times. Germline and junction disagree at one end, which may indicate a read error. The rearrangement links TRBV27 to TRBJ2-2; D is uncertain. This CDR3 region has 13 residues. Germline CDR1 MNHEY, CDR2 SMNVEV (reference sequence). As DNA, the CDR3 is TGTGCCAGCAGTCTATCAAATTCCGGGGAGCTGTTTTTT. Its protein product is CASSLSNSGELFF.

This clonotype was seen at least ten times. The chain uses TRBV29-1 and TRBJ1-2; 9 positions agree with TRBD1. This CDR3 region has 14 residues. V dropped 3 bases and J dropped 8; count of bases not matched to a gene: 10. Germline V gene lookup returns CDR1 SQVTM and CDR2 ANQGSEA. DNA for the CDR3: TGCAGCGTTGACGAAGCCGGGACAGGGAAGGGCTACACCTTC. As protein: CSVDEAGTGKGYTF.

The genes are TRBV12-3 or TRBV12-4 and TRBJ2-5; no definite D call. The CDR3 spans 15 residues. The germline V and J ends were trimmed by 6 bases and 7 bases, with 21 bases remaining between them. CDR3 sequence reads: CASREKSDRPGTQYF. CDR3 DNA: TGTGCCAGCAGAGAAAAATCCGACCGTCCAGGGACCCAGTACTTC.

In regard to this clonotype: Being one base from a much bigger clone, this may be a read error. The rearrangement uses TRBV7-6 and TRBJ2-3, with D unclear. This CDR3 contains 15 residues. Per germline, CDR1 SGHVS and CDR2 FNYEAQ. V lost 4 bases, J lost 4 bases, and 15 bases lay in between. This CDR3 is CASSSRPGRSDTQYF. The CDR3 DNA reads TGTGCCAGCAGCTCTAGACCCGGTCGTTCAGATACGCAGTATTTT.

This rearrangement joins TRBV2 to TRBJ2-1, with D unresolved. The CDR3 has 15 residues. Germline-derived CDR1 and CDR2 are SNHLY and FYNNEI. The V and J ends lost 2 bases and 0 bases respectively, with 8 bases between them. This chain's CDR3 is CASSEQRSSYNEQFF. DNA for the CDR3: TGTGCCAGCAGTGAACAGAGGAGCTCCTACAATGAGCAGTTCTTC. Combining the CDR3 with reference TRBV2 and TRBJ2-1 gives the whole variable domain EPEVTQTPSHQVTQMGQEVILRCVPISNHLYFYWYRQILGQKVEFLVSFYNNEISEKSEIFDDQFSVERPDGSNFTLKIRSTKLEDSAMYFCASSEQRSSYNEQFFGPGTRLTVL.

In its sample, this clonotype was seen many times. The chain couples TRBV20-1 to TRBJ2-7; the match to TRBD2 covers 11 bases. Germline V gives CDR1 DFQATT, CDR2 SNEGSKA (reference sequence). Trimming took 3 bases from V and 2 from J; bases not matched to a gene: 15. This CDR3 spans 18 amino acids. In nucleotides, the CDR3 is TGCAGTGCTAGTACTTCAGATACCACGACTAGCGGGACCTACGAGCAGTACTTC. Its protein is CSASTSDTTTSGTYEQYF.

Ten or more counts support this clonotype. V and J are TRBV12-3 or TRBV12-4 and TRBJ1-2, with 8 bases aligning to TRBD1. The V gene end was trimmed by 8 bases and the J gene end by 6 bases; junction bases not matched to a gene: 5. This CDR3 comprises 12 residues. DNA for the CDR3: TGTGCCAGCGCCCTACAGGGGGATGGCTACACCTTC. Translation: CASALQGDGYTF.

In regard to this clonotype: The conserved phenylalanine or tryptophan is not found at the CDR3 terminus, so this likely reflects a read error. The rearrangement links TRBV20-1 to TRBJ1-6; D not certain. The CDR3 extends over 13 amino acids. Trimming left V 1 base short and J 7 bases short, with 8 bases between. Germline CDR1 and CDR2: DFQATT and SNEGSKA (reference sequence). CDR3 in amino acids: CSARVFENSPLHS. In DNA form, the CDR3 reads TGCAGTGCTAGAGTCTTCGAGAATTCACCCCTCCACTCT.